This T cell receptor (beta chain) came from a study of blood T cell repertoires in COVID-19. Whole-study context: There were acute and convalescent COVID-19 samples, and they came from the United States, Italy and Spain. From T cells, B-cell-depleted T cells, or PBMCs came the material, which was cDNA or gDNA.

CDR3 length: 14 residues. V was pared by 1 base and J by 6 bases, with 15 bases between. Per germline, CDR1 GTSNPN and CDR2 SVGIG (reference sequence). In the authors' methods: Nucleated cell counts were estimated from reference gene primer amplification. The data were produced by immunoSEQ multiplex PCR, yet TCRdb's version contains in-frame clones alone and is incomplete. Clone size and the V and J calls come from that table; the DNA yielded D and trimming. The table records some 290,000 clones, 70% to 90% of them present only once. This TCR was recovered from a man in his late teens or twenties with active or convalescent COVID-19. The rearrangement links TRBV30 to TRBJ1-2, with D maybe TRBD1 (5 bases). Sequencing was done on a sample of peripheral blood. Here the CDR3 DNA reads TGTGCCTGGAGTGGCAAGGGGACTTTCCATGGCTACACCTTC. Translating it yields CAWSGKGTFHGYTF.